The T cell receptor beta chain under discussion was sequenced for a study of cytomegalovirus exposure and HLA in healthy donors. Points on this clone: Its antigen is still unknown.

The CDR3 spans 16 residues. Germline V gene sequence: CDR1 SGHNT, CDR2 YYREEE (reference sequence). The V segment lost 4 bases and the J segment 7 bases; nucleotides outside the gene matches: 5. Study-wide points: An apparent linkage of common viral pathogens to several of the most significant clusters emerged in a later analysis. In a later analysis, HLA-C alleles had the fewest associated TCRs, DRB1 alleles the most. Cytomegalovirus status was reportedly diagnosed by the classifier with high specificity and sensitivity. For TCR beta chains, V- and J-gene trimming was later linked to a missense DCLRE1C variant.

The PCR was carried out with 60 Vbeta primers and 13 Jbeta primers. Profiling relied on immunoSEQ multiplex PCR, and the TCRdb table lists in-frame clones only, not all of them. The sample includes under 200,000 clones, around 80% of them seen just once. The TCR comes from a male donor in good health and CMV-seronegative. The rearrangement joins TRBV5-4 to TRBJ2-2, with TRBD2 matching 15 bases. Source material: PBMCs. This CDR3 is CASSLGTSGRSGELFF. CDR3 nucleotides: TGTGCCAGCAGCCTCGGGACTAGCGGGAGGAGCGGGGAGCTGTTTTTT.